This is a list of T cell receptor beta chains from one sample in a study of cytomegalovirus exposure and HLA in healthy donors. Data came from immunoSEQ multiplex PCR; TCRdb stores just in-frame clones and leaves some out. The table has 220,000 or so clones, 60% to 80% seen once. What was sequenced was PBMCs. Receptors originate from a male donor in good health and CMV-seronegative. Both conserved end residues are part of each CDR3. D genes are given only for firm matches. Clone size is not always given. Where it is, it says once, few, many or a class for expanded clones.

v_gene,abundance,j_gene,d_gene,CDR3nt,CDR3aa
TRBV9,NA,TRBJ2-7,TRBD1,TGTGCCAGCAGCGTATCCGGGGGACAGGGTTTTGAGCAGTACTTC,CASSVSGGQGFEQYF
TRBV19,NA,TRBJ2-7,TRBD2,TGTGCCACTGGACTAGCGGGGGACTACGAGCAGTACTTC,CATGLAGDYEQYF
TRBV7-3,NA,TRBJ2-3,TRBD2,TGTGCCAGCAGCTACCTGGGGCGGGGGGTTGACACAGATACGCAGTATTTT,CASSYLGRGVDTDTQYF
TRBV25-1,NA,TRBJ2-1,TRBD1,TGTGCCAGCAGTGAAATCCGCGGGACAGGGGGCAATGAGCAGTTCTTC,CASSEIRGTGGNEQFF
TRBV29-1,NA,TRBJ2-1,NA,TGCAGCGTTCGGACAGCGTACAATGAGCAGTTCTTC,CSVRTAYNEQFF
TRBV28,NA,TRBJ2-7,NA,TGTGCCAGCAGTTTGGGGGGAGAGGAATACTTC,CASSLGGEEYF
TRBV10-3,NA,TRBJ2-1,TRBD1,TGTGCCATCAGAGGGGACAGCGTCTACAATGAGCAGTTCTTC,CAIRGDSVYNEQFF
TRBV4-1,NA,TRBJ2-2,TRBD2,TGCGCCAGCAGCCCCCCGACTAGCGGGAACACCGGGGAGCTGTTTTTT,CASSPPTSGNTGELFF
TRBV2,NA,TRBJ2-5,TRBD1,TGTGCCAGCAGTCTTACAGGGGCTGGGACCCAGTACTTC,CASSLTGAGTQYF
TRBV25-1,NA,TRBJ1-6,NA,TGTGCCAGCACCGGGTTTAGGAATTCACCCCTCCACTTT,CASTGFRNSPLHF
TRBV19,NA,TRBJ2-7,NA,TGTGCCAGTAGTACTCACAGGGAAAGCGAGCAGTACTTC,CASSTHRESEQYF
TRBV7-8,once,TRBJ2-5,TRBD2,TGTGCCAGCTCCGCGGGAGCAGAGACCCAGTACTTC,CASSAGAETQYF
TRBV9,NA,TRBJ2-3,TRBD1,TGTGCCAGCAGCGCGGGACAGGCCATCACAGATACGCAGTATTTT,CASSAGQAITDTQYF
TRBV19,once,TRBJ1-2,NA,TGTGCCAGTAGCCCCCCACGAGAGGGTCGCCGCTATGGCTACACCTTC,CASSPPREGRRYGYTF
TRBV5-4,NA,TRBJ2-4,TRBD2,TGTGCCAGCAGCTTGGAGGGAGGGATGGACATTCAGTACTTC,CASSLEGGMDIQYF
TRBV29-1,NA,TRBJ2-7,TRBD1,TGCAGCGTCGGGTGGACAGGGTTGTACGAGCAGTACTTC,CSVGWTGLYEQYF
TRBV18,NA,TRBJ2-2,TRBD2,TGTGCCAGCTCACCGACGGGAGGCAACACCGGGGAGCTGTTTTTT,CASSPTGGNTGELFF
TRBV11-1,NA,TRBJ2-7,NA,TGTGCCAGCAGCATTAATACTAGGCGCGAGCAGTACTTC,CASSINTRREQYF
TRBV7-9,NA,TRBJ2-3,NA,TGTGCCAGCAGCCCCTACTCCGGCACAGATACGCAGTATTTT,CASSPYSGTDTQYF
TRBV4-2,NA,TRBJ2-2,NA,TGTGCCAGCAGCCAAGATCGACTAGGCCAACACGGGGAGCTGTTTTTT,CASSQDRLGQHGELFF
TRBV7-8,few,TRBJ2-5,NA,TGTGCCAGCAGCTCTACAGGGAATGAAGAGACCCAGTACTTC,CASSSTGNEETQYF
TRBV19,NA,TRBJ2-1,NA,TGTGCCAGTAGTTCGTTTGAGGGAGTAGTTGAGCAGTTCTTC,CASSSFEGVVEQFF